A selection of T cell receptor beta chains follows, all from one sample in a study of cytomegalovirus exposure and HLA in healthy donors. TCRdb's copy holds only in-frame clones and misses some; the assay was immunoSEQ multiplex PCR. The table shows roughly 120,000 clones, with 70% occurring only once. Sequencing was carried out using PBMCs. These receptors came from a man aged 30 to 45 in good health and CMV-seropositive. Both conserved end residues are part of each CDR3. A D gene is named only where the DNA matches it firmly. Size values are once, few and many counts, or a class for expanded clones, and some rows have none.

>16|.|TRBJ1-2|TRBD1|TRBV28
TGTGCCAGCAGGCCTCCGGGACAGGCAATTAACTATGGCTACACCTTC
CASRPPGQAINYGYTF
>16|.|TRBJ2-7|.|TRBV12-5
TGTGCTAGTGGTTTCTCAGGGGTTAGAGACTCCTACGAGCAGTACTTC
CASGFSGVRDSYEQYF
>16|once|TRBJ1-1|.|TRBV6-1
TGTGCCAGCAGTGAAGGGGGGGGCCTTTTGAACACTGAAGCTTTCTTT
CASSEGGGLLNTEAFF
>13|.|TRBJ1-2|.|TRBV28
TGTGCCAGCAGTCTAGGAGGGTTCTATGGCTACACCTTC
CASSLGGFYGYTF
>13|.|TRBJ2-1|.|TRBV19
TGTGCCAGTAGTATAGGCGGGGGCGATGAGCAGTTCTTC
CASSIGGGDEQFF
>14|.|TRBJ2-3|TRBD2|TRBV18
TGTGCCAGCTCATCTAGCGGGTACACAGATACGCAGTATTTT
CASSSSGYTDTQYF
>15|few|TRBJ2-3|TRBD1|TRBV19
TGTGCCAGTAGTCCCGGGACAGGGGGCGTCGATACGCAGTATTTT
CASSPGTGGVDTQYF
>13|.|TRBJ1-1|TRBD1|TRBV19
TGTGCCAGTGAGGGACAGGGGAACACTGAAGCTTTCTTT
CASEGQGNTEAFF
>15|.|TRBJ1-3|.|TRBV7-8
TGTGCCAGCAGCTTAACCGAGGGCTCTGGAAACACCATATATTTT
CASSLTEGSGNTIYF
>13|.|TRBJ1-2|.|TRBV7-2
TGTGCCAGCAGCCCCGCGGGGAAATATGGCTACACCTTC
CASSPAGKYGYTF
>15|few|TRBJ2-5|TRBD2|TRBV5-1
TGCGCCAGCAGCGAAGGACTAGCGGGGAAAGAGACCCAGTACTTC
CASSEGLAGKETQYF
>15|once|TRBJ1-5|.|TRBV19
TGTGCCAGTAGTCAATCCGGTCATAGCAATCAGCCCCAGCATTTT
CASSQSGHSNQPQHF
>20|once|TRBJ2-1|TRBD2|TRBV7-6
TGTGCCAGCAGCTTAATTAGCGGGAGGGCCCGAGGGTGTTTCTCCAATGAGCAGTTCTTC
CASSLISGRARGCFSNEQFF
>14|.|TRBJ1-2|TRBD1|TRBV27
TGTGCCAGCAGCAGACAGGGGGCGGGACATGGCTACACCTTC
CASSRQGAGHGYTF
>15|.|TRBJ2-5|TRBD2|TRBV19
TGTGCCAGTGTTGGACTCGGGCTAGCGGAAGAGACCCAGTACTTC
CASVGLGLAEETQYF
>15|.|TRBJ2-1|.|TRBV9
TGTGCCAGCAGCGACCATGCGGGCGTGACCAATGAGCAGTTCTTC
CASSDHAGVTNEQFF
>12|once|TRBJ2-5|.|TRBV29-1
TGCAGCGTTGACCGAGGGCGAGAGACCCAGTACTTC
CSVDRGRETQYF
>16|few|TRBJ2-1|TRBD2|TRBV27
TGTGCCAGCAGCCCCAGACTAGCGGGAGCCTACAATGAGCAGTTCTTC
CASSPRLAGAYNEQFF
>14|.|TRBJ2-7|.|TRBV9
TGTGCCAGCAGCCCGCGGTTTGAGGTCTACGAGCAGTACTTC
CASSPRFEVYEQYF
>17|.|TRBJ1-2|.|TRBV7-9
TGTGCCAGCAGCTTAGCGAGGGCAGGGAGGACTATCTATGGCTACACCTTC
CASSLARAGRTIYGYTF
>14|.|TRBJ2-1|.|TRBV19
TGTGCCAGTAGGGACCAGGGGCGCCACAATGAGCAGTTCTTC
CASRDQGRHNEQFF
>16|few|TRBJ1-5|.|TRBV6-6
TGTGCCAGCAGTCGGAAGACAGAATATAGCAATCAGCCCCAGCATTTT
CASSRKTEYSNQPQHF
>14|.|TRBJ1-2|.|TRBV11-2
TGTGCCAGCACCCGACGGGGGGAAAACTATGGCTACACCTTC
CASTRRGENYGYTF
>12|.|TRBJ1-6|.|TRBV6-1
TGTGCCAGCAGTGAACAATACGACAGCTTGGTTTTT
CASSEQYDSLVF
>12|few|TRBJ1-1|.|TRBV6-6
TGTGCCAGCAGGGGGGCGAACACTGAAGCTTTCTTT
CASRGANTEAFF
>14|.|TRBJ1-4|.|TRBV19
TGTGCCAGTATGAGTCGCGGCAATAAAGAAAAACTGTTTTTT
CASMSRGNKEKLFF
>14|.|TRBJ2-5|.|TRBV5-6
TGTGCCAGCAGCTTGGTTTGGGGCGGAGAGACCCAGTACTTC
CASSLVWGGETQYF
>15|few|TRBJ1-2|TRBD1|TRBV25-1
TGTGCCAGCAGCTCCGGACAGGGGGCCATCTATGGCTACACCTTC
CASSSGQGAIYGYTF
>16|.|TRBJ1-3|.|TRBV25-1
TGTGCCAGCACTCAAACAGGACGTACGACGGGAAACACCATATATTTT
CASTQTGRTTGNTIYF
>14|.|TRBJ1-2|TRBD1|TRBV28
TGTGCCAGCAGTTTCGGGACAGGGGCTTTGCACTACACCTTC
CASSFGTGALHYTF
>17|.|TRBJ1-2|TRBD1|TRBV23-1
TGCGCCAGCAGTCAAATCCGGGACAGGGTAAGTCTTAGTGGCTACACCTTC
CASSQIRDRVSLSGYTF
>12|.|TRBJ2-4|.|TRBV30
TGTGCCTGGAGTGTAAACAGGGAGCTTCAGTACTTC
CAWSVNRELQYF
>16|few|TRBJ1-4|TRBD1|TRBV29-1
TGCAGCGTTGAAGGGGACAGGGTCGATGGTAATGAAAAACTGTTTTTT
CSVEGDRVDGNEKLFF
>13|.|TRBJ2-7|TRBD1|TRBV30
TGTGCCTGGCGGGACAGGGCCTCCTACGAGCAGTACTTC
CAWRDRASYEQYF
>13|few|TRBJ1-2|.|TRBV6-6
TGTGCCAGCAGTTACGGCGGGGGCTATGGCTACACCTTC
CASSYGGGYGYTF
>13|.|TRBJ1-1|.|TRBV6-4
TGTGCCAGCAGTGAGGGCGCGGGCACTGAAGCTTTCTTT
CASSEGAGTEAFF
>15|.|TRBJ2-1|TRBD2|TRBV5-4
TGTGCCAGCAGCCTGAAGCGGGAGTCTATCAATGAGCAGTTCTTC
CASSLKRESINEQFF
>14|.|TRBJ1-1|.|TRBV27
TGTGCCAGCAGGCTCGACAGAATGAACACTGAAGCTTTCTTT
CASRLDRMNTEAFF
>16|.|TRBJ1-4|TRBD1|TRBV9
TGTGCCATCCCGGGACAGGTGATCTCACGGGATGAAAAACTGTTTTTT
CAIPGQVISRDEKLFF
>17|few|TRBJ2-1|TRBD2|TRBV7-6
TGTGCCAGCAGCTCTGGACTAGCGGGAGGGCGGGGCAATGAGCAGTTCTTC
CASSSGLAGGRGNEQFF
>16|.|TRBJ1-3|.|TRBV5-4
TGTGCCAGCAGCCGCACGGGGGGGGCGACCGGAAACACCATATATTTT
CASSRTGGATGNTIYF
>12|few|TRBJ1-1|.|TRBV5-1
TGCGCCAGCAGCCTAACAGGAACTGAAGCTTTCTTT
CASSLTGTEAFF
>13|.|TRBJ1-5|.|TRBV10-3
TGTGCCATCAGTGAGGAACAGATTCAGCCCCAGCATTTT
CAISEEQIQPQHF
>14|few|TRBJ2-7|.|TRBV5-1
TGCGCCAGCAGCTTGAGCGGCAGCTCCTACGAGCAGTACTTC
CASSLSGSSYEQYF
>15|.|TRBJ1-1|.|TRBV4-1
TGCGCCAGCAGCCAAGGATCACTTAAGAACACTGAAGCTTTCTTT
CASSQGSLKNTEAFF
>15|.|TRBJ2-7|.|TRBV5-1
TGCGCCAGCAGCCCGGTCCGGGGAAGTAACTACGAGCAGTACTTC
CASSPVRGSNYEQYF
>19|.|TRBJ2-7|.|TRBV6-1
TGTGCCAGCAGTGAAGGAGGCCTAGCGCAAATTAATTTACTCTACGAGCAGTACTTC
CASSEGGLAQINLLYEQYF
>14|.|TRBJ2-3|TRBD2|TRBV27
TGTGCCAGCAGTTTTAGCGGGAGCCCAGATACGCAGTATTTT
CASSFSGSPDTQYF
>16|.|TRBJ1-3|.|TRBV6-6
TGTGCCAGCAGTTACCAGGGGCCCTCGACTGGAAACACCATATATTTT
CASSYQGPSTGNTIYF
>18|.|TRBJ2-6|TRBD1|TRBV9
TGTGCCAGCAGCGTAGGTGCTGGGACAGGGTCTGGGGCCAACGGCCTGACTTTC
CASSVGAGTGSGANGLTF
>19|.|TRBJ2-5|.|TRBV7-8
TGTGCCAGCAGCTTAGCGTTCCTAGCGGAGAAACGATCGAAGGGGGCCCAGTACTTC
CASSLAFLAEKRSKGAQYF
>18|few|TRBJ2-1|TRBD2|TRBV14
TGTGCCAGCAGCCAAGGGCGACTAGCGGGAGTACGCTACAATGAGCAGTTCTTC
CASSQGRLAGVRYNEQFF